This is a list of T cell receptor beta chains from one sample in a study of T cell repertoires in cytomegalovirus infection. Each CDR3 protein gets one entry after TCRdb re-called the reads with MiXCR. The sample comprises under 40,000 distinct CDR3 sequences, approximately 52% of which are singletons, and 90% rests with the top ten. No antigen is known for these receptors. This specimen was CD8+ T cells from cultured PBMCs, taken from culture after CMV antigen stimulation. The receptors originated from a human donor in good health (CMV status not recorded). Some clones in this sample may be carry-over from other donors' samples. Each CDR3 is given with its conserved first and last residue. The D gene is left open where the match is weak. Rows give clone size only sometimes, using once, few, many, or a class for an expanded clone.

J: TRBJ1-2; size: .; D: .; V: TRBV20-1; CDR3: CSARGGGNYGYTF; DNA: TGCAGTGCTAGAGGGGGGGGAAACTATGGCTACACCTTC
J: TRBJ2-5; size: .; D: .; V: TRBV7-3; CDR3: CASSPRGRRQETQYF; DNA: TGTGCCAGCAGCCCTCGTGGCAGGCGGCAAGAGACCCAGTACTTC
J: TRBJ2-2; size: once; D: .; V: TRBV19; CDR3: CASSWPGGHLNTGELFF; DNA: TGTGCCAGTAGTTGGCCGGGGGGCCATTTGAACACCGGGGAGCTGTTTTTT
J: TRBJ2-3; size: .; D: TRBD2; V: TRBV7-6; CDR3: CASSRRGLAGGKDTQYF; DNA: TGTGCCAGCAGCCGAAGAGGACTAGCGGGGGGGAAAGATACGCAGTATTTT
J: TRBJ1-4; size: few; D: TRBD1; V: TRBV19; CDR3: CASSRTGVDEKLFF; DNA: TGTGCCAGTAGCAGGACAGGGGTGGATGAAAAACTGTTTTTT
J: TRBJ1-5; size: .; D: TRBD1; V: TRBV19; CDR3: CASRETGLNQPQHF; DNA: TGTGCCAGTAGAGAGACAGGGCTAAATCAGCCCCAGCATTTT
J: TRBJ2-3; size: .; D: .; V: TRBV28; CDR3: CASSLSSAGSTDTQYF; DNA: TGTGCCAGCAGTTTATCTTCAGCGGGTAGCACAGATACGCAGTATTTT
J: TRBJ2-2; size: once; D: TRBD1; V: TRBV5-1; CDR3: CASSLIQGARGELFF; DNA: TGCGCCAGCAGCTTGATCCAGGGGGCGCGCGGGGAGCTGTTTTTT
J: TRBJ2-1; size: .; D: TRBD1; V: TRBV5-1; CDR3: CASSFGTGGDEQFF; DNA: TGCGCCAGCAGCTTCGGGACAGGTGGCGATGAGCAGTTCTTC
J: TRBJ2-7; size: .; D: TRBD1; V: TRBV7-3; CDR3: CDSSDRDRGHYEHNF; DNA: TGTGACAGCAGTGACCGGGACAGGGGGCACTACGAGCATAACTTC
J: TRBJ2-2; size: many; D: .; V: TRBV28; CDR3: CASSLGTLGAGELFF; DNA: TGTGCCAGCAGCCTCGGGACTCTCGGCGCCGGGGAGCTGTTTTTT
J: TRBJ1-1; size: .; D: .; V: TRBV6-2/TRBV6-3; CDR3: CASSSWGLTGNTEAFF; DNA: TGTGCCAGCAGTTCCTGGGGGCTGACGGGGAACACTGAAGCTTTCTTT
J: TRBJ2-3; size: .; D: .; V: TRBV27; CDR3: CASSFPGDTQYF; DNA: TGTGCCAGCAGTTTCCCGGGAGATACGCAGTATTTT
J: TRBJ2-2; size: .; D: .; V: TRBV7-6; CDR3: CASSLKAETRRTGELFF; DNA: TGTGCCAGCAGCTTAAAGGCGGAGACGCGTCGGACCGGGGAGCTGTTTTTT
J: TRBJ1-2; size: .; D: TRBD1; V: TRBV7-6; CDR3: CASRTGEDYGYTF; DNA: TGTGCCAGCCGGACAGGGGAAGACTATGGCTACACCTTC
J: TRBJ2-7; size: .; D: .; V: TRBV12-3/TRBV12-4; CDR3: CASSPRQGQSQQYF; DNA: TGTGCCAGCAGTCCCCGCCAAGGACAGAGTCAGCAGTACTTC
J: TRBJ2-7; size: few; D: .; V: TRBV20-1; CDR3: CSAFGLSTTYEQYF; DNA: TGCAGTGCCTTCGGATTATCAACGACCTACGAGCAGTACTTC
J: TRBJ2-5; size: once; D: .; V: TRBV19; CDR3: CASSFLPYPEETQYF; DNA: TGTGCCAGTAGTTTCCTGCCCTACCCGGAGGAGACCCAGTACTTC
J: TRBJ1-1; size: few; D: .; V: TRBV7-6; CDR3: CASSPRGYTEAFF; DNA: TGTGCCAGCAGCCCCCGAGGGTATACTGAAGCTTTCTTT
J: TRBJ2-7; size: .; D: .; V: TRBV20-1; CDR3: CSARAGIGPYEQYF; DNA: TGCAGTGCTCGCGCCGGGATTGGACCCTACGAGCAGTACTTC
J: TRBJ1-1; size: .; D: .; V: TRBV23-1; CDR3: CASSQFGANTEAFF; DNA: TGCGCCAGCAGTCAATTTGGAGCTAACACTGAAGCTTTCTTT
J: TRBJ1-4; size: .; D: TRBD1; V: TRBV6-1; CDR3: CASKRQGNEKLFF; DNA: TGTGCCAGCAAGCGACAGGGTAATGAAAAACTGTTTTTT
J: TRBJ2-1; size: .; D: TRBD2; V: TRBV7-2; CDR3: CASSAVAGRTENEQFF; DNA: TGTGCCAGCAGCGCAGTAGCGGGACGAACGGAAAATGAGCAGTTCTTC
J: TRBJ2-1; size: .; D: .; V: TRBV7-8; CDR3: CASTLGSIAANEQFF; DNA: TGTGCCAGCACCCTAGGAAGCATAGCGGCCAATGAGCAGTTCTTC
J: TRBJ2-3; size: few; D: .; V: TRBV29-1; CDR3: CSVDGGLPTRTDTQYF; DNA: TGCAGCGTTGATGGGGGACTTCCGACTCGCACAGATACGCAGTATTTT
J: TRBJ2-1; size: .; D: TRBD2; V: TRBV7-6; CDR3: CASSLVRGGPGEQFF; DNA: TGTGCCAGCAGCTTAGTGCGGGGGGGCCCAGGTGAGCAGTTCTTC
J: TRBJ2-3; size: .; D: TRBD2; V: TRBV7-6; CDR3: CASSLQPGLAGKDTQYF; DNA: TGTGCCAGCAGCTTGCAACCGGGACTAGCGGGGAAAGATACGCAGTATTTT
J: TRBJ2-5; size: once; D: .; V: TRBV20-1; CDR3: CSASPPRPGGETQYF; DNA: TGCAGTGCTAGCCCCCCCCGGCCAGGGGGGGAGACCCAGTACTTC
J: TRBJ2-1; size: .; D: TRBD2; V: TRBV11-2; CDR3: CASSPASGGPYNEQFF; DNA: TGTGCCAGCAGCCCGGCTAGCGGGGGCCCATACAATGAGCAGTTCTTC
J: TRBJ2-1; size: .; D: TRBD2; V: TRBV7-4; CDR3: CASSSPVSGGMREQFF; DNA: TGTGCCAGCAGCTCCCCAGTGAGCGGGGGGATGAGGGAGCAGTTCTTC
J: TRBJ2-1; size: .; D: .; V: TRBV7-6; CDR3: CASSLRNSGYNEQFF; DNA: TGTGCCAGCAGCCTACGTAATAGCGGATACAATGAGCAGTTCTTC
J: TRBJ2-1; size: .; D: TRBD2; V: TRBV7-8; CDR3: CASSFPRLAVGRNEQFF; DNA: TGTGCCAGCAGCTTCCCAAGACTAGCCGTTGGGAGGAATGAGCAGTTCTTC
J: TRBJ2-7; size: .; D: TRBD2; V: TRBV28; CDR3: CASSPRLAPSYEQYF; DNA: TGTGCCAGCAGCCCTCGACTAGCTCCCTCCTACGAGCAGTACTTC
J: TRBJ1-1; size: .; D: .; V: TRBV7-9; CDR3: CASSFPPKVPRTEAFF; DNA: TGTGCCAGCAGCTTCCCCCCGAAGGTCCCAAGAACTGAAGCTTTCTTT
J: TRBJ2-7; size: many; D: TRBD1; V: TRBV28; CDR3: CASIAGGDRGREQYF; DNA: TGTGCCAGCATCGCCGGAGGAGACAGGGGGCGAGAGCAGTACTTC
J: TRBJ1-1; size: few; D: .; V: TRBV11-2; CDR3: CASSLGFTEAFF; DNA: TGTGCCAGCAGCTTAGGTTTCACTGAAGCTTTCTTT
J: TRBJ2-1; size: .; D: .; V: TRBV11-2; CDR3: CASSLVTAAVYNEQFF; DNA: TGTGCCAGCAGCTTAGTTACCGCGGCAGTCTACAATGAGCAGTTCTTC
J: TRBJ1-1; size: once; D: .; V: TRBV7-2; CDR3: CASSQEPNTEAFF; DNA: TGTGCCAGCTCCCAGGAACCCAACACTGAAGCTTTCTTT
J: TRBJ1-1; size: once; D: TRBD1; V: TRBV7-8; CDR3: CASRPGTGNTEAFF; DNA: TGTGCCAGCAGACCCGGGACAGGGAACACTGAAGCTTTCTTT
J: TRBJ2-1; size: .; D: TRBD2; V: TRBV20-1; CDR3: CSARGSGLAGELEQFF; DNA: TGCAGTGCTAGGGGGTCAGGACTAGCGGGGGAGCTTGAGCAGTTCTTC
J: TRBJ1-1; size: once; D: .; V: TRBV7-6; CDR3: CASSLDGGGGTEAFF; DNA: TGTGCCAGCAGCCTAGACGGGGGAGGGGGAACTGAAGCTTTCTTT
J: TRBJ2-2; size: .; D: .; V: TRBV18; CDR3: CASSKSGFTGELFF; DNA: TGTGCCAGCTCGAAATCCGGGTTCACCGGGGAGCTGTTTTTT